Below are 11 T cell receptor beta chains sequenced from a single sample in a study of memory CD4+ T cells and cytomegalovirus serostatus. Sequencing used immunoSEQ multiplex PCR; TCRdb keeps in-frame clones, though not all of them. Altogether about 75,000 clones are present, just under 80% being singletons, with the ten largest covering around 2.6%. The sort gate was single viable CD3+CD4+CD8-CD45RO+ cells for memory CD4+ T cells. Source material: memory CD4+ T cells from blood. These receptor sequences come from an adult in good health and CMV-seropositive.

V and J are TRBV5-8 and TRBJ2-5, with 8 bases matching TRBD2. Germline lookup yields CDR1 SGHTS and CDR2 YDEGEE. V shed 3 bases, J shed 6 bases, and the junction held 7 bases outside the gene matches. The CDR3 extends over 14 amino acids. The CDR3 loop is CASSSELAAKTQYF. DNA of the CDR3: TGTGCCAGCAGCTCGGAACTAGCGGCCAAGACCCAGTACTTC.

The chain uses TRBV5-4 and TRBJ2-3; D is unresolved. CDR3 length: 12 residues. The germline V and J ends were trimmed by 4 bases and 0 bases, with 3 bases remaining between them. CDR1 and CDR2 from the germline V gene are SGHNT and YYREEE (reference sequence). The CDR3: CASSTSTDTQYF. The CDR3 DNA sequence: TGTGCCAGCAGCACAAGCACAGATACGCAGTATTTT.

The chain has TRBV2 and TRBJ1-5, with D possibly matching TRBD1 (5 bases). CDR3 size: 15 residues. The germline V gene encodes CDR1 SNHLY and CDR2 FYNNEI. The ends were cut back, 7 bases at V and 6 bases at J, with 19 bases in the middle. The CDR3 nucleotides are TGTGCCAGCAAACTCGGGACCCGGGGCGGTCAGCCCCAGCATTTT. Translated: CASKLGTRGGQPQHF.

A few counts support this clone. The V gene is TRBV4-2, the J gene TRBJ1-1; D may be TRBD1 (6 bases). Germline lookup yields CDR1 LGHNA and CDR2 YNFKEQ. The CDR3 is made up of 13 amino acids. The germline V and J ends were trimmed by 0 bases and 10 bases, with 12 bases remaining between them. The CDR3 region is CASSQEIGTRAFF. In DNA, the CDR3 is TGTGCCAGCAGCCAAGAAATCGGGACAAGAGCTTTCTTT.

The V call is TRBV1, the J call TRBJ1-2. TRBV1 is classified as a pseudogene. The CDR3 extends over 14 amino acids. Here the CDR3 DNA reads TGCACCAGCAGCCAGGCAGTCAAACTCTATGGCTACACCTTC. It codes for CTSSQAVKLYGYTF.

The chain uses TRBV5-8 and TRBJ1-6; D remains unclear. The CDR3 covers 15 residues. In germline, CDR1 is SGHTS, CDR2 YDEGEE. Trimming took off 0 bases at V and 10 bases at J, with 14 bases between the two ends. CDR3: CASSLGSLLRSPLHF. CDR3 nucleotide sequence: TGTGCCAGCAGCTTGGGGAGCCTGTTAAGGTCACCCCTCCACTTT.

V gene TRBV11-2 combines with J gene TRBJ1-2; a weak D match, TRBD1 (5 bases). Germline CDR1 reads SGHAT; CDR2 reads FQNNGV. The CDR3 is 12 residues long. V shed 5 bases and J shed 4 bases, with 8 bases lying between them. The CDR3 protein is CASSGTGYGYTF. For the CDR3, the DNA is TGTGCCAGCAGCGGGACGGGCTATGGCTACACCTTC.

The chain links TRBV7-2 to TRBJ2-1; 11 nucleotides match TRBD2. Germline CDR1 and CDR2: SGHTA and FQGNSA. This CDR3 has 14 amino acids. The trim removed 6 bases at V and 8 bases at J, leaving 6 bases unmatched. This chain's CDR3 is CASRLAGVGDEQFF. CDR3 nucleotide sequence: TGTGCCAGCAGACTAGCGGGAGTGGGCGATGAGCAGTTCTTC.

The genes are TRBV18 and TRBJ1-1, with TRBD1 identical over 10 bases. The germline V gene encodes CDR1 KGHSH and CDR2 LQKENI. The CDR3 spans 15 residues. With V trimmed by 5 bases and J by 0 bases, 3 bases remained unmatched. In nucleotides, the CDR3 is TGTGCCAGCTCAGGACAGGGGGGGGTGAACACTGAAGCTTTCTTT. This sequence encodes CASSGQGGVNTEAFF.

The chain combines TRBV5-6 with TRBJ1-4; possible D gene TRBD1, 5 bases. This CDR3 contains 15 residues. Germline-derived CDR1 and CDR2 are SGHDT and YYEEEE. Trimming took 3 bases from V and 6 from J, leaving 15 bases between them. The CDR3 sequence is CASSSALKGHEKLFF. The CDR3 nucleotides read TGTGCCAGCAGCTCGGCCCTCAAGGGGCATGAAAAACTGTTTTTT.

This clone was detected a few times. The V and J genes are TRBV4-3 and TRBJ2-1; 7 bases are a match to TRBD2. Germline loops: CDR1 LGHNA, CDR2 YSLEER. CDR3 length equals 17 residues. After removal of 0 bases from V and 2 bases from J, the junction contained 7 bases not matched to a gene. This chain's CDR3 is CASSQDRLADTYNEQFF. CDR3 nucleotide sequence: TGCGCCAGCAGCCAAGATCGGCTAGCGGACACCTACAATGAGCAGTTCTTC.